These 21 T cell receptor beta chains share one sample of origin, sequenced in a study of cytomegalovirus exposure and HLA in healthy donors. In the PCR, 60 Vbeta and 13 Jbeta primers were used. TCRdb keeps only in-frame clones here, not all; method: immunoSEQ multiplex PCR. Of roughly 80,000 clones in the sample, approximately 66% were seen once. Source material: PBMCs. These receptors originate from a male donor in good health and CMV-seropositive.

CDR3 in DNA: TGTGCCAGCAGCCCGGCTAGGGGACAGGGGTCCGGCTACACCTTC. Translating it yields CASSPARGQGSGYTF. The chain is built from TRBV5-4 and TRBJ1-2; 10 positions match TRBD1. Germline V gene data show CDR1 as SGHNT and CDR2 as YYREEE (reference sequence). The CDR3 has 15 amino acids. V shed 4 bases, J shed 8 bases, and the junction held 11 bases outside the gene matches.

V usage is TRBV19 and J usage is TRBJ1-1; D may be TRBD1 (5 bases). This CDR3 region has 16 residues. Looked up from germline, CDR1 is LNHDA and CDR2 is SQIVND (reference sequence). V was pared by 0 bases and J by 1 base, with 12 bases between. The CDR3 is CASSIDPDSSNTEAFF. The DNA of the CDR3 is TGTGCCAGTAGTATAGATCCCGACAGCTCGAACACTGAAGCTTTCTTT. Using reference TRBV19 and TRBJ1-1 for the parts outside the CDR3, the full variable domain is DGGITQSPKYLFRKEGQNVTLSCEQNLNHDAMYWYRQDPGQGLRLIYYSQIVNDFQKGDIAEGYSVSREKKESFPLTVTSAQKNPTAFYLCASSIDPDSSNTEAFFGQGTRLTVV.

This clone was recorded a few times. CDR3 sequence reads: CASSEEPDNSPLHF. In DNA, the CDR3 is TGTGCCAGCAGTGAAGAGCCGGATAATTCACCCCTCCACTTT. This chain uses TRBV6-1 with TRBJ1-6; D is undetermined. The CDR3 covers 14 residues. Germline V gene sequence: CDR1 MNHNS, CDR2 SASEGT. V was clipped by 1 base and J by 5 bases, with 6 bases between them.

The rearrangement links TRBV6-5 to TRBJ2-7, with 9 nucleotides matching TRBD2. The CDR3 totals 16 residues. The V gene's germline CDR1 is MNHEY and CDR2 SVGAGI. Trimming took 2 bases from V and 2 from J; bases not matched to a gene: 7. Here the CDR3 DNA reads TGTGCCAGCAGTTACGAAGCGGGGGGTTTAGCCTACGAGCAGTACTTC. It encodes CASSYEAGGLAYEQYF.

Only a few counts were recorded for this clone. The chain recombines TRBV6-5 with TRBJ1-1; TRBD1 aligns across 8 bases. This CDR3 is 14 amino acids long. Unmatched junction bases numbered 10, after V lost 6 bases and J lost 7 bases. CDR1 and CDR2 (germline): MNHEY, SVGAGI. The CDR3 sequence: CASSPRQGLVEAFF. As DNA, the CDR3 is TGTGCCAGCAGCCCACGACAGGGGCTTGTTGAAGCTTTCTTT.

The CDR3 loop is CASSLGGRPYEQYF. The CDR3 DNA reads TGTGCCAGCAGCTTAGGCGGGAGGCCCTACGAGCAGTACTTC. The chain couples TRBV7-9 to TRBJ2-7, with 8 bases that match TRBD2. The trim removed 1 base at V and 2 bases at J, leaving 1 base unmatched. Germline CDR1 and CDR2: SEHNR and FQNEAQ (reference sequence). The CDR3 has 14 residues.

This clone was picked up a small number of times. The CDR3 coding sequence is TGTGCCAGCAGCTGGGGGACAGGGGGAAACACTGAAGCTTTCTTT. Translating it yields CASSWGTGGNTEAFF. V and J are TRBV5-8 and TRBJ1-1; 11 bases are shared with TRBD1. V gave up 3 bases and J gave up 2 bases; unmatched junction bases: 3. The CDR3 runs to 15 residues. Germline CDR1 and CDR2: SGHTS and YDEGEE.

This chain links TRBV13 with TRBJ2-2; 7 bases map to TRBD1. CDR1 and CDR2 (germline): PRHDT, FYEKMQ (reference sequence). The V gene end was trimmed by 4 bases and the J gene end by 1 base; junction bases not matched to a gene: 3. There are 15 residues in the CDR3. The CDR3 here is CASSSWTGNTGELFF. The CDR3 DNA reads as TGTGCCAGCAGCTCTTGGACAGGGAACACCGGGGAGCTGTTTTTT.

The rearrangement uses TRBV20-1 and TRBJ1-1; D is unclear. The CDR3 totals 11 residues. Germline CDR1 and CDR2: DFQATT and SNEGSKA (reference sequence). Trimming removed 6 bases at V and 2 bases at J, with 7 bases between. In nucleotides, the CDR3 is TGCAGTGCAATCTCTAACACTGAAGCTTTCTTT. Its protein is CSAISNTEAFF.

Note on this clone: The junction departs from the called germline gene at one end, perhaps through a read error. The CDR3 here is CSVEGGQGGGYPF. CDR3 sequence (DNA): TGCAGCGTTGAAGGGGGACAGGGGGGTGGCTACCCCTTC. This rearrangement joins TRBV29-1 to TRBJ1-2; 11 bases fit TRBD1. Germline CDR1 SQVTM, CDR2 ANQGSEA. The CDR3 is 13 amino acids.

Comment on this clone: A junction end diverges from the germline sequence, so it may reflect a read error. The chain carries TRBV30 and TRBJ2-1; D remains ambiguous. Germline V gives CDR1 GTSNPN, CDR2 SVGIG (reference sequence). The CDR3 is 12 amino acids. CDR3 sequence: CAWGVRGNEQFF. As DNA, the CDR3 is TGTGCCTGGGGTGTACGCGGCAATGAGCAGTTCTTC.

This clone has more than one count but fewer than ten. This chain uses TRBV18 with TRBJ2-7; D gene ambiguous. This CDR3 contains 13 residues. Germline V lookup: CDR1 KGHSH, CDR2 LQKENI. Deletions cut 4 bases from V and 1 base from J, with 8 bases between. The CDR3 loop reads CASSLSRSYEQYF. CDR3 nucleotides: TGTGCCAGCTCACTCTCCCGTTCCTACGAGCAGTACTTC. The entire variable domain, with the rest obtained from reference TRBV18 and TRBJ2-7, is as follows: NAGVMQNPRHLVRRRGQEARLRCSPMKGHSHVYWYRQLPEEGLKFMVYLQKENIIDESGMPKERFSAEFPKEGPSILRIQQVVRGDSAAYFCASSLSRSYEQYFGPGTRLTVT.

A word on this clone: Other DNA sequences within the sample encode an identical CDR3. V gene TRBV5-4 combines with J gene TRBJ2-7; 7 bases align to TRBD1. Germline V lookup: CDR1 SGHNT, CDR2 YYREEE (reference sequence). The ends lost 0 bases at V and 3 bases at J; junction bases unmatched: 0. This CDR3 contains 13 residues. The CDR3 loop reads CASSLDRGYEQYF. CDR3 bases: TGTGCCAGCAGCTTGGACAGGGGCTACGAGCAGTACTTC.

Points on this clone: Other DNA sequences in the sample encode the same CDR3. The rearrangement links TRBV20-1 to TRBJ2-1; no reliable D call. The V gene's germline CDR1 is DFQATT and CDR2 SNEGSKA (reference sequence). The CDR3 has 10 amino acids. V gave up 3 bases and J gave up 8 bases, with 5 bases separating them. CDR3 sequence reads: CSARRDEQFF. CDR3 DNA: TGCAGTGCTAGGAGAGATGAGCAGTTCTTC.

The V gene is TRBV18, the J gene TRBJ1-1; tentative D call: TRBD1 (5 bases). The germline V gene has CDR1 KGHSH and CDR2 LQKENI. The V end was cut by 3 bases, the J end by 1 base, with 9 bases between. This CDR3 has 14 amino acids. CDR3 sequence (DNA): TGTGCCAGCTCACCCAAACAGGAGAACACTGAAGCTTTCTTT. Translation: CASSPKQENTEAFF.

V and J are TRBV6-1 and TRBJ1-1, with D perhaps TRBD1 (5 bases). Germline CDR1 MNHNS, CDR2 SASEGT. The CDR3 runs to 15 residues. Trimming shortened V by 1 base and J by 6 bases, and 15 bases separated the two germline ends. DNA for the CDR3: TGTGCCAGCAGTGAAGATCGGGGCAGGGAGGCTGAAGCTTTCTTT. Translating it yields CASSEDRGREAEAFF.

This clone was counted between two and nine times. The genes are TRBV7-8 and TRBJ2-7; D ambiguous. The CDR3 sequence is 12 residues long. Trimming left V 1 base short and J 10 bases short, with 11 bases between. CDR1 and CDR2 (germline): SGHVS, FQNEAQ. The CDR3 DNA reads TGTGCCAGCAGCTTAGATTGGAGTCAACAGTACTTC. It encodes CASSLDWSQQYF.

This clone showed up just a few times. The V and J genes are TRBV28 and TRBJ1-3; possibly TRBD1 for D (6 bases). There are 16 residues in the CDR3. Germline V gives CDR1 MDHEN, CDR2 SYDVKM. V was trimmed by 5 bases and J by 0 bases, leaving 14 bases between them. DNA for the CDR3: TGTGCCAGCAGTCGAACAGGGACCAGCTCTGGAAACACCATATATTTT. It codes for CASSRTGTSSGNTIYF.

The chain is built from TRBV5-1 and TRBJ2-7; D is possibly TRBD1 (5 bases). This CDR3 region has 16 residues. The germline gives CDR1 SGHRS, CDR2 YFSETQ. V lost 0 bases and J 6 bases, leaving 19 bases between the germline ends. Written as DNA, the CDR3 is TGCGCCAGCAGCTTGGGCCTCTCGGTAGGGGCGTCCGAGCAGTACTTC. Translation gives CASSLGLSVGASEQYF.

The chain uses TRBV4-1 and TRBJ2-2; D is possibly TRBD2 (6 bases). The V and J ends lost 1 base and 4 bases respectively, with 10 bases between them. This CDR3 comprises 15 residues. The germline gives CDR1 MGHRA, CDR2 YSYEKL. The chain's CDR3 is CASSQVSSVTGELFF. Here the CDR3 DNA reads TGCGCCAGCAGCCAAGTATCTAGCGTCACCGGGGAGCTGTTTTTT.

The genes are TRBV6-1 and TRBJ2-3; a possible D gene is TRBD2 (6 bases). The germline V gene encodes CDR1 MNHNS and CDR2 SASEGT. The ends were cut back, 4 bases at V and 0 bases at J, with 17 bases in the middle. There are 17 residues in the CDR3. CDR3 sequence (DNA): TGTGCCAGCAGTGGACTAAGGGACTTAGGAAGCACAGATACGCAGTATTTT. Protein: CASSGLRDLGSTDTQYF.